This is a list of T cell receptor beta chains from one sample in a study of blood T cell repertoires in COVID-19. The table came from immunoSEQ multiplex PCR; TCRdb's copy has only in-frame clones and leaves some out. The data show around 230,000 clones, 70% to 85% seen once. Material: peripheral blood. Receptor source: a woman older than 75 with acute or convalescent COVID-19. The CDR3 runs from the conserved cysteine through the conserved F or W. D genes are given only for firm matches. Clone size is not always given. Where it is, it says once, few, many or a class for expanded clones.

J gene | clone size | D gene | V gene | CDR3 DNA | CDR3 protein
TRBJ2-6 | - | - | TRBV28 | TGTGCCAGCAGTTTGCGGACAGCCTTTTTCTCTGGGGCCAACGTCCTGACTTTC | CASSLRTAFFSGANVLTF
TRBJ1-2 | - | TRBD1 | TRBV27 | TGTGCCAGCAGTTCCCAATTGACAGGGGGCGGCTACACCTTC | CASSSQLTGGGYTF
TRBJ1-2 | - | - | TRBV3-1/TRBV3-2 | TGTGCCAGCAGCCCAAACTTCGGGGGGGCCACAGCTAACTATGGCTACACCTTC | CASSPNFGGATANYGYTF
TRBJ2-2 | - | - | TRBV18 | TGTGCCAGCTCGAGCCATCGGGCCGGGGAGCTGTTTTTT | CASSSHRAGELFF
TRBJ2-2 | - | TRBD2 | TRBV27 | TGTGCCAGCAGGGGAAGCGGGGGGGCAATGGTCGGGGAGCTGTTTTTT | CASRGSGGAMVGELFF
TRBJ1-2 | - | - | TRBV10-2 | TGCGCCAGTCAGGGAAACTATGGCTACACCTTC | CASQGNYGYTF
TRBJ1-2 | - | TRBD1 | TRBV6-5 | TGTGCCAGCAGTTACTCAGGGGGCACGGGTGGCTACACCTTC | CASSYSGGTGGYTF
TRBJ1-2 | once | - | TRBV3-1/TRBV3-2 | TGTGCCAGCAGCCCGGACAGTAACTATGGCTACACCTTC | CASSPDSNYGYTF
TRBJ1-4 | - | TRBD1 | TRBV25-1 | TGTGCCAGCAGTGAATCCGGGACAGGGAAGGGATCGAAACTGTTTTTT | CASSESGTGKGSKLFF
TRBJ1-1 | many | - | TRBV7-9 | TGTGCCAGCAGCTTTAGAGTCGGTGAAGCTTTCTTT | CASSFRVGEAFF
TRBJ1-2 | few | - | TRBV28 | TGTGCCAGCATGGCCCAGGGCCTTCCTGGCTACACCTTC | CASMAQGLPGYTF
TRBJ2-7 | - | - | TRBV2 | TGTGCCAGCAGGAAGACAGGAAGCTCCTACGAGCAGTACTTC | CASRKTGSSYEQYF
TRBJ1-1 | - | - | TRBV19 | TGTGCCAGTAGTATAAGAGGGTTGACTGAAGCTTTCTTT | CASSIRGLTEAFF